One and the same sample provided the 8 T cell receptor beta chains below, sequenced in a study of shared clonotypes between healthy human individuals. Naive CD8 isolation took CD45RO-negative cells positively selected for CCR7 and excluded terminally differentiated effector memory CD45RA+ cells. Repertoires were generated with immunoSEQ multiplex PCR, while TCRdb's copy carries only in-frame clones and drops some. Of nearly 2 million clones listed, about 95% are singletons. Sequencing was done on a sample of naive CD8+ T cells sorted from blood. These TCRs come from a man younger than 30 in good health.

The count of this clone is one. The J gene is TRBJ1-1, the V gene TRBV10-2; D call uncertain. The length of the CDR3 is 14 residues. Trimming left V 7 bases short and J 1 base short, with 13 bases between. CDR1 WSHSY and CDR2 SAAADI come from the germline V gene. The CDR3, as DNA: TGCGCCAGCACCAAGGGTATTGAGAACACTGAAGCTTTCTTT. It translates to CASTKGIENTEAFF.

This sequence joins TRBV2 and TRBJ2-7; 12 bases agree with TRBD2. V shed 11 bases and J 5 bases; nucleotides not matched to a gene: 7. Germline V CDR1 and CDR2: SNHLY, FYNNEI. The CDR3 contains 13 residues. The CDR3 is CAGGLAGGDEQYF. The CDR3 DNA reads TGTGCCGGGGGACTAGCGGGTGGCGACGAGCAGTACTTC.

This chain connects TRBV7-8 to TRBJ1-4; 7 bases match TRBD1. This CDR3 contains 14 residues. Germline V gives CDR1 SGHVS, CDR2 FQNEAQ. V shed 1 base and J 4 bases; nucleotides not matched to a gene: 0. In DNA, the CDR3 is TGTGCCAGCAGCTTAGGGGACAGTAATGAAAAACTGTTTTTT. It yields the protein CASSLGDSNEKLFF.

This clone was seen just once. V gene TRBV9 combines with J gene TRBJ1-2; maybe TRBD1 (6 bases). From germline, CDR1 is SGDLS and CDR2 YYNGEE. The CDR3 is made up of 14 amino acids. Trimming shortened V by 0 bases and J by 4 bases, and 10 bases separated the two germline ends. CDR3 DNA sequence: TGTGCCAGCAGCGTAGGGGACACCTCCTATGGCTACACCTTC. Amino acid sequence: CASSVGDTSYGYTF. Variable domain in full (rest from reference TRBV9 and TRBJ1-2): DSGVTQTPKHLITATGQRVTLRCSPRSGDLSVYWYQQSLDQGLQFLIQYYNGEERAKGNILERFSAQQFPDLHSELNLSSLELGDSALYFCASSVGDTSYGYTFGSGTRLTVV.

The chain combines TRBV7-9 with TRBJ2-1, with 8 positions matching TRBD2. This CDR3 comprises 14 residues. J was trimmed by 3 bases and V by 5 bases; bases with no gene match: 3. Germline V gives CDR1 SEHNR, CDR2 FQNEAQ (reference sequence). The CDR3 coding sequence is TGTGCCAGCAGCCCGGGGGGGCACTACAATGAGCAGTTCTTC. It translates to CASSPGGHYNEQFF.

The chain combines TRBV21-1 with TRBJ2-7; the listed D gene, TRBD2, was not tested against the DNA. TRBV21-1 represents a pseudogene. This CDR3 has 15 residues. The CDR3 DNA reads TGTGCCAGCAGCAAAAAAGGGACTAAGCCACACGAGCAGTACTTC. It encodes CASSKKGTKPHEQYF.

The V gene is TRBV9, the J gene TRBJ2-1; 7 positions agree with TRBD1. CDR3 length: 12 amino acids. V dropped 0 bases and J dropped 12; count of bases not matched to a gene: 3. Per the germline V gene, CDR1 is SGDLS and CDR2 is YYNGEE. The CDR3 coding sequence is TGTGCCAGCAGCGTAGAAGGGGGCGGGCAGTTCTTC. It translates to CASSVEGGGQFF.

CDR3 DNA sequence: TGTGCCAGCAGCCCGGGACAGGGCATGAACACTGAAGCTTTCTTT. Translating it yields CASSPGQGMNTEAFF. This rearrangement joins TRBV13 to TRBJ1-1; 9 bases are shared with TRBD1. Germline V lookup: CDR1 PRHDT, CDR2 FYEKMQ (reference sequence). The V gene end was trimmed by 5 bases and the J gene end by 0 bases; junction bases not matched to a gene: 4. The CDR3 runs 15 residues.